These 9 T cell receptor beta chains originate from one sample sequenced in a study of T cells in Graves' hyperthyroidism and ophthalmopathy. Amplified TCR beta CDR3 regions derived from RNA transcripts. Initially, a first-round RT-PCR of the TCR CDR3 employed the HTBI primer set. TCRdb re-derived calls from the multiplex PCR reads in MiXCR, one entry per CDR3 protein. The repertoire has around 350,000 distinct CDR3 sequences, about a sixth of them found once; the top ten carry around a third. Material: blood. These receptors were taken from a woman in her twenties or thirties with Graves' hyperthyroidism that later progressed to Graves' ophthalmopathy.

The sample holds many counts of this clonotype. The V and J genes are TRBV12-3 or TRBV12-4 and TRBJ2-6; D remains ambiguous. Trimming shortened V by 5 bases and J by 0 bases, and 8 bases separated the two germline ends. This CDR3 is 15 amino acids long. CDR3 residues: CASSPMISGANVLTF. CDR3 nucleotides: TGTGCCAGCAGTCCGATGATCTCTGGGGCCAACGTCCTGACTTTC.

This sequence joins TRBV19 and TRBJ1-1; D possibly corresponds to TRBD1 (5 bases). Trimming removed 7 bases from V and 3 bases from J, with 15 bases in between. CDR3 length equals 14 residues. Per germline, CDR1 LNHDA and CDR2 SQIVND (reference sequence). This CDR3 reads CASTLWAGDTEAFF. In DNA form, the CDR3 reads TGTGCCAGTACCCTGTGGGCGGGGGACACTGAAGCTTTCTTT.

Written as DNA, the CDR3 is TGTGCCAGCGGACAGGGTTCGGAGACTGAAGCTTTCTTT. The encoded protein is CASGQGSETEAFF. This chain links TRBV12-3 or TRBV12-4 with TRBJ1-1; 8 bases agree with TRBD1. Trimming cost V 8 bases and J 5 bases; bases outside gene matches: 7. The CDR3 is made up of 13 amino acids.

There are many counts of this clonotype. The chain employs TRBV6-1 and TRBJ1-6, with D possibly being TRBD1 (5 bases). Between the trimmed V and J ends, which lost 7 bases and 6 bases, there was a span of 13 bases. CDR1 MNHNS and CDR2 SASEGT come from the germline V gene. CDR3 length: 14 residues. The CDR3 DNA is TGTGCCAGCACCAACGGAGGGGTTAATTCACCCCTCCACTTT. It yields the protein CASTNGGVNSPLHF.

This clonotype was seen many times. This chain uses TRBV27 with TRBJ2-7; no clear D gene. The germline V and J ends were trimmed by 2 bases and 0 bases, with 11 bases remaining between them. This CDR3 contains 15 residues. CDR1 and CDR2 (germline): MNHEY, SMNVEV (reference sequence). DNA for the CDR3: TGTGCCAGCAGTTTAGATCCGGGCACCTCCTACGAGCAGTACTTC. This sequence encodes CASSLDPGTSYEQYF.

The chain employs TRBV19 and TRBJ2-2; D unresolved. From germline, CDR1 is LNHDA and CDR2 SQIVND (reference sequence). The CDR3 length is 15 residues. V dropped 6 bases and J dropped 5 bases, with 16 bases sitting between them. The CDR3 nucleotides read TGTGCCAGTAGCATCCTTTTTGAGACTACCGGGGAGCTGTTTTTT. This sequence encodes CASSILFETTGELFF.

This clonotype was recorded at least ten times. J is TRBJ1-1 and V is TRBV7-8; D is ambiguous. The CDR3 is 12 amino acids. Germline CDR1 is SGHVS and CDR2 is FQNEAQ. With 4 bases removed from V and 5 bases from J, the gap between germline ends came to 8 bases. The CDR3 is CASSSLGTEAFF. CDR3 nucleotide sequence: TGTGCCAGCAGCTCGCTTGGGACTGAAGCTTTCTTT.

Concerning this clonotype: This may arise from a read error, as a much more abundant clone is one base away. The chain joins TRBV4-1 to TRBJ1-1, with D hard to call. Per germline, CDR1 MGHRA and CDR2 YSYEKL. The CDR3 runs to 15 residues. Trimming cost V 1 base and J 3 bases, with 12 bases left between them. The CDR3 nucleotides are TGCGCCAGCAGCCAAGGGATGCATTTTGACACTGAAGCTTTCTTT. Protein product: CASSQGMHFDTEAFF.

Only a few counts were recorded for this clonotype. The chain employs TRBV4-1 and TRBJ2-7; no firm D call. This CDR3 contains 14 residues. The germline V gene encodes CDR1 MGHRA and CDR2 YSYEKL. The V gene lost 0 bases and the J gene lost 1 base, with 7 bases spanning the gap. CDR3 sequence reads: CASSQDGYSYEQYF. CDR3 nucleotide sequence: TGCGCCAGCAGCCAAGATGGGTATTCCTACGAGCAGTACTTC.